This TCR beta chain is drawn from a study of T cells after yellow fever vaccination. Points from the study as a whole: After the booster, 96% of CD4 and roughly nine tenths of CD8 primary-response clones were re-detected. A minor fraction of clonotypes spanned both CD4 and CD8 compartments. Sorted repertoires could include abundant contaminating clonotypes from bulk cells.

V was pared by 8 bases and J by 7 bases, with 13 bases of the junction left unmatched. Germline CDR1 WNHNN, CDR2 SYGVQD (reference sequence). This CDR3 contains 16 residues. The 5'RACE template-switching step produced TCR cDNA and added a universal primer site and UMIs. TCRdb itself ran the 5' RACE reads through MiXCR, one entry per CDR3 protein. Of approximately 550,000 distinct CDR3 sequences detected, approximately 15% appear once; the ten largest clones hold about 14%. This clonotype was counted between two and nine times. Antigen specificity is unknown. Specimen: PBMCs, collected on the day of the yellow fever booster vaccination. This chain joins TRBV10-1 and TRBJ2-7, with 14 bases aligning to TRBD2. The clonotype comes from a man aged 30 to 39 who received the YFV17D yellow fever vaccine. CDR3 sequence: CASPTGTSGRGGEQYF. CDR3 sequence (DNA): TGCGCCAGCCCAACCGGGACTAGCGGGAGAGGAGGTGAGCAGTACTTC.